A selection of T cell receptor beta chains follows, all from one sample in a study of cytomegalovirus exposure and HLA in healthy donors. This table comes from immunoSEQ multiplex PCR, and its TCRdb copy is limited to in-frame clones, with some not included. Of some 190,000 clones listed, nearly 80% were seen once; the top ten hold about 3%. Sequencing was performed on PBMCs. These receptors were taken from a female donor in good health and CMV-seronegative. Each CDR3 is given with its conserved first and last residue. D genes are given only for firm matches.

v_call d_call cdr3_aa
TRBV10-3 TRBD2 CAISGDGGSTYEQYF
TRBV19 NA CASSIGGGFYNEQFF
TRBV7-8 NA CASSLDVRDEQYF
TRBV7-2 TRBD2 CASSLILAGDEQYF
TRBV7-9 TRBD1 CSSSFRQGSSGNTIYF
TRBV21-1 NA CASGHRLTYGYTF
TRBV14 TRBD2 CASSQDFGGAFEQYF
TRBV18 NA CASSRQLNTEAFF
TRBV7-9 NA CASSLVASTGVSTDTQYF
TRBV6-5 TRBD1 CASYRGLNTEAFF
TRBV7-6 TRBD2 CASSPSGRAYEQYF
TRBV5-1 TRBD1 CASSPGQGATGELFF
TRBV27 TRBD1 CASSLSETGRSYEQYF
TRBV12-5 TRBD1 CASGRPGQLGEKLFF
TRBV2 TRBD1 CASTQQGLSQPQHF
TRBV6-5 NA CASSYNLPGVQETQYF
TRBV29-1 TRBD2 CSVWGAASGTSGRPGQNNEQFF
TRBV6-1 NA CASRGTPVGYTF
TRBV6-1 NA CASTFYRGNTEAFF
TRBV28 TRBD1 CASRGTGQETQYF
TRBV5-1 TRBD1 CASSPWTGSNIQYF
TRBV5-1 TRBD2 CASSLDGLAGETQYF
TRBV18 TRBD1 CASSPTGQTFSGNTIYF
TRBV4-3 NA CASSQEAPLGGHEQFF
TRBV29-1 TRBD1 CSVEDGTGTYF
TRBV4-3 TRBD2 CASSQLHRTSGTSNTGELFF
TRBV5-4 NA CASSPYVGGPEQYF
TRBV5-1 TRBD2 CASFYTGTSGGANTEQFF
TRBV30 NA CAWTVQSSGNTIYF
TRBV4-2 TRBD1 CASSQDGGTGGNEQFF
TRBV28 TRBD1 CASRPAGGSNEKLFF
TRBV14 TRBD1 CASSPYHRGRGYGYTF
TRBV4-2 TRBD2 CASSQDPSGSGETQYF
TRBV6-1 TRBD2 CASSGLADTYEQYF
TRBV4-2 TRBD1 CASSQDHSTGHYGYTF
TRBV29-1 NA CSVGHLNYEQYF
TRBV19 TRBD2 CASSIGTSGSSGELFF
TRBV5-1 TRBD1 CASSVDRDLYEQYF
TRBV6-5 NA CASSYRVYNSPLHF
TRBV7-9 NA CASSFGGGLTEAFF
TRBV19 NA CASSMLNTQYF
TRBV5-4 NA CASSSWGGISGNQPQHF
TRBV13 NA CASSLRGNQPQHF
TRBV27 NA CASSFGAASTDTQYF
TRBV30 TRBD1 CAWSVLDRVASSPLHF
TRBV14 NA CASSRADHGSGELFF
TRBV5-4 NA CASSVGGRTDTQYF
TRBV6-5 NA CASSYSTGPRSYEQYF
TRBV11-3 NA CASSLRAGLSYEQYF
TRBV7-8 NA CASSPRRGNTYNSPLHF
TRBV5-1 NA CASSLAGLKTSPLHF
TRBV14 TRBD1 CASSQDPTGVSPLHF
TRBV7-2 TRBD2 CASSLGGSIRGTQYF
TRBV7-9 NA CASSLDRRNQYF
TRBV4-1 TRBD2 CASSHPHGGASQYF